The sample holds one count of the clone carrying this TCR beta chain. This table comes from immunoSEQ multiplex PCR, and its TCRdb copy is limited to in-frame clones, with some not included. The sample shows under 110,000 clones, around 96% of them seen only once. The sample is drawn from a study of technical replicates of blood from a few donors. The V segment lost 2 bases and the J segment 4 bases; nucleotides outside the gene matches: 8. This CDR3 spans 16 amino acids. Per germline, CDR1 MDHEN and CDR2 SYDVKM. Sequencing was carried out using T cells isolated from PBMCs. The TCR sequence derives from a human donor in good health. This chain joins TRBV28 and TRBJ1-5, with TRBD1 identical over 7 bases. The CDR3 bases are TGTGCCAGCAGTTTAAAGTCGGGACAGAGAAATCAGCCCCAGCATTTT. Protein product: CASSLKSGQRNQPQHF. The full variable domain, in which reference TRBV28 and TRBJ1-5 provide the parts outside the CDR3, is DVKVTQSSRYLVKRTGEKVFLECVQDMDHENMFWYRQDPGLGLRLIYFSYDVKMKEKGDIPEGYSVSREKKERFSLILESASTNQTSMYLCASSLKSGQRNQPQHFGDGTRLSIL.